This T cell receptor (beta chain) was obtained from a study of blood T cells in healthy people across ages (dated by TCRdb to the mid-2010s). General notes on the study: Template switching captured roughly one uniquely barcoded TCR beta cDNA molecule per two T cells in model experiments. The study analyzed two additional independent replicas of 1 million unique cDNA reads from the same blood draw for two donors, one aged 18 to 29 and one aged 80 or older. Age-related changes in TCR beta repertoire diversity were measured in the study by deep sequencing normalized with unique cDNA molecular identifiers. To avoid experimental bias, donors of different ages were distributed randomly across sequencing lanes. Donors were grouped into four age groups: young (average approximately 15 years), middle-aged (under 40), aged (around 60) and long-lived (roughly 80).

Library prep was done by 5' RACE. The listed sequencing device is Illumina HiSeq 2500. A second about 7 to 11 cycle PCR used a sample-barcoded 5' primer and a J-beta primer mix. Each TCR beta cDNA molecule received a unique molecular identifier from a template-switch 5' adaptor carrying 12 random nucleotides. Each sample yielded at least 2.5 million CDR3-containing paired-end reads. All of the RNA was converted into first-strand cDNA using the Mint cDNA synthesis kit, with a TRBC-specific oligonucleotide serving as the primer. After uracil-DNA glycosylase treatment, a first 18-cycle PCR used universal primers M1SS and BC2_uni_R on all cDNA. Regarding the original processing steps: For normalization, 1 million high-quality reads, each with a distinct molecular identifier, were randomly selected from each sample. Reads with shared molecular identifiers were discarded instead of being binned into consensus sequences. MiTCR, with a Q25 quality threshold and the strictest error-elimination algorithm, was used for CDR3 identification, clonotype clustering and error correction. A nonparametric unseen species model with Euler transformation was used to estimate lower-bound total TCR beta diversity. TCRdb itself trimmed the public reads at Q25 with fastp, ran MiXCR and retained productive beta chains. Every CDR3 protein is listed once, alongside the most common genes and DNA of its rows. None of the V and J calls come from the authors' own analysis; TCRdb made them. The sample contains 1,100,000 or so distinct CDR3 sequences, 40% to 45% of them found a single time. In total, the top ten clones hold over 15% of the sample.

Broad study findings and their caveats: Donor CMV infection status was unknown, potentially confounding age-related changes in expanded clonotypes. Observed TCR beta diversity per million T cells fell roughly linearly with age, and a significant reduction was already apparent by age roughly 41. Estimates of total diversity based on one million sequenced T cells were considered lower bounds and underestimates. Bulk unsorted PBMC profiling prevented conclusive comparison of naive and antigen-experienced compartments. Observed TCR beta diversity correlated strongly with the percentage of naive T cells measured by flow cytometry. The long-lived group showed more naive CD4+ T cells, fewer expanded clones and increased TCR diversity than the aged group, suggesting age selection.

This clonotype was counted once. Its antigen remains unidentified. Base quality data are lacking; no much larger clone is found one base away. The germline ends are 12 bases apart after V is trimmed by 3 bases and J by 7 bases. The germline V gene encodes CDR1 SNHLY and CDR2 FYNNEI. Spanning cysteine to phenylalanine, the CDR3 consists of 13 amino acids. Of the read, only the CDR3 DNA is kept; its 39 bases are in frame from base 1. The donors were roughly 40 Caucasian individuals from Russia, aged about 6 to 100 years, who were systemically healthy. Each donor gave around 9.9 milliliters of peripheral blood, collected into EDTA-treated Vacutainer tubes. Ficoll-Paque density-gradient centrifugation was used to isolate PBMCs, with at least 7 million per sample. Trizol reagent was used to extract total RNA from PBMCs, with at least 6 micrograms per sample. The percentages of naive CD45RAhigh/CD27high T cells were determined by flow cytometry on a PBMC aliquot from every donor.

Source material: blood. The rearranged segments are TRBV2 and TRBJ2-5; tentative D gene TRBD2, with 5 bases matching. This clonotype was sampled from a woman aged 60-70 years in good health. The CDR3 sequence is CASSEGSLGTQYF. The nucleotide sequence is given as TGTGCCAGCAGTGAGGGGAGCCTAGGGACCCAGTACTTC.